These 32 T cell receptor beta chains came from one sample sequenced in a study of shared clonotypes between healthy human individuals. Data came from immunoSEQ multiplex PCR; TCRdb stores just in-frame clones and leaves some out. Of over a million clones in the sample, roughly 96% were seen once. Sequenced sample: naive CD4+ T cells sorted from blood. Subset: CD45RA+ positively selected. These receptors were collected from a man younger than 40 in good health.

The rearrangement uses TRBV29-1 and TRBJ2-1; TRBD1 matches at 8 bases. The CDR3 has 18 amino acids. J lost 3 bases, V lost 0 bases, and 13 bases had no gene match. Looked up from germline, CDR1 is SQVTM and CDR2 is ANQGSEA. The DNA for the CDR3 is TGCAGCGTTGAAGATCCTCGGGGACAGGCGACATTCTACAATGAGCAGTTCTTC. Protein product: CSVEDPRGQATFYNEQFF.

The chain combines TRBV6-5 with TRBJ2-7; maybe TRBD1 (5 bases). V was cut by 5 bases and J by 6 bases, with 14 bases left in between. Per the germline V gene, CDR1 is MNHEY and CDR2 is SVGAGI. The CDR3 is made up of 13 amino acids. The CDR3 region is CASSRRARSEQYF. The CDR3, as DNA: TGTGCCAGCAGTCGCAGGGCCAGGAGCGAGCAGTACTTC.

Points on this clone: Other DNA sequences in the sample encode the same CDR3. This chain links TRBV5-4 with TRBJ2-7; 7 bases fit TRBD1. The V and J ends lost 5 bases and 3 bases, in that order; junction bases with no gene match: 11. The V gene's germline CDR1 is SGHNT and CDR2 YYREEE (reference sequence). This CDR3 region has 15 residues. The CDR3 loop reads CASRKTGEGLYEQYF. The CDR3 region has the DNA TGTGCCAGCAGAAAAACAGGGGAAGGGCTCTACGAGCAGTACTTC.

The V and J genes are TRBV5-4 and TRBJ2-3, with a weak D call TRBD2 (6 bases). The ends were cut back, 5 bases at V and 0 bases at J, with 13 bases in the middle. Germline lookup yields CDR1 SGHNT and CDR2 YYREEE (reference sequence). This CDR3 is 15 amino acids long. The CDR3 DNA is TGTGCCAGCAGACTGGGGACTTCTAGCACAGATACGCAGTATTTT. Protein product: CASRLGTSSTDTQYF. The full variable domain, in which reference TRBV5-4 and TRBJ2-3 provide the parts outside the CDR3, is ETGVTQSPTHLIKTRGQQVTLRCSSQSGHNTVSWYQQALGQGPQFIFQYYREEENGRGNFPPRFSGLQFPNYSSELNVNALELDDSALYLCASRLGTSSTDTQYFGPGTRLTVL.

The V gene is TRBV4-3, the J gene TRBJ2-1; D is perhaps TRBD2 (6 bases). This CDR3 has 14 residues. V was trimmed by 0 bases and J by 8 bases, leaving 11 bases between them. CDR1 and CDR2 (germline): LGHNA, YSLEER. The CDR3 here is CASSQDPSGDEQFF. The CDR3 DNA sequence: TGCGCCAGCAGCCAAGATCCGTCGGGGGATGAGCAGTTCTTC.

This CDR3 is CASSLEMQTQYF. CDR3 bases: TGTGCCAGCAGCTTAGAAATGCAGACCCAGTACTTC. The rearrangement joins TRBV7-9 to TRBJ2-5; no clear D gene. The V end lost 1 base, the J end lost 6 bases, and 6 bases lay between the germline ends. The germline V gene encodes CDR1 SEHNR and CDR2 FQNEAQ (reference sequence). This CDR3 is built from 12 residues.

This chain joins TRBV10-3 and TRBJ2-2, with 9 bases that match TRBD2. There are 15 residues in the CDR3. Germline V CDR1 and CDR2: ENHRY, SYGVKD. V lost 10 bases to trimming and J lost 7 bases; unmatched junction nucleotides: 13. The CDR3 spells CATKEVAGVIGELFF. CDR3 nucleotides: TGTGCCACTAAAGAGGTAGCGGGAGTTATCGGGGAGCTGTTTTTT.

This chain uses TRBV11-2 with TRBJ2-3, with no clear D. With 4 bases removed from V and 2 bases from J, the gap between germline ends came to 10 bases. CDR3 size: 14 residues. Germline V gene sequence: CDR1 SGHAT, CDR2 FQNNGV. In DNA, the CDR3 is TGTGCCAGCAGCTCGGAAGAGCCCACAGATACGCAGTATTTT. This codes for CASSSEEPTDTQYF.

Note on this clone: This CDR3 is also generated by other DNA sequences in the sample. CDR3 in DNA: TGTGCCAGCAGTTTAAGGGGGGGCCCCTCCTACGAGCAGTACTTC. The encoded protein is CASSLRGGPSYEQYF. The V and J genes are TRBV27 and TRBJ2-7; tentative D call: TRBD2 (7 bases). CDR3 length: 15 residues. Germline V gene sequence: CDR1 MNHEY, CDR2 SMNVEV (reference sequence). Between the trimmed V and J ends, which lost 2 bases and 0 bases, there was a span of 11 bases.

The rearrangement uses TRBV29-1 and TRBJ2-5, with D possibly called TRBD1 or TRBD2 (5 bases each). The CDR3 covers 13 residues. Trimming shortened V by 4 bases and J by 4 bases, and 13 bases separated the two germline ends. Germline V gene data show CDR1 as SQVTM and CDR2 as ANQGSEA. In DNA, the CDR3 is TGCAGCGTTGTGCCGGGGCCATCAGAGACCCAGTACTTC. This translates into CSVVPGPSETQYF.

This clone was recorded once. The chain is built from TRBV15 and TRBJ2-7, with 12 bases that match TRBD1. CDR1 is LNHNV, CDR2 YYDKDF, per germline (reference sequence). This CDR3 is 15 amino acids long. J was trimmed by 6 bases and V by 1 base; bases with no gene match: 4. Here the CDR3 reads CATSRGGTGGFEQYF. The DNA of the CDR3 is TGTGCCACCAGCAGAGGAGGGACAGGGGGCTTCGAGCAGTACTTC.

V is TRBV28 and J is TRBJ2-5, with TRBD1 matching 8 bases. There are 13 residues in the CDR3. J gave up 4 bases and V 5 bases, and 3 bases lay outside the gene matches. Looked up from germline, CDR1 is MDHEN and CDR2 is SYDVKM. In nucleotides, the CDR3 is TGTGCCAGCAGTCGGACAGGGCTAGAGACCCAGTACTTC. It specifies CASSRTGLETQYF. Drawing the rest from reference TRBV28 and TRBJ2-5, the complete variable domain is DVKVTQSSRYLVKRTGEKVFLECVQDMDHENMFWYRQDPGLGLRLIYFSYDVKMKEKGDIPEGYSVSREKKERFSLILESASTNQTSMYLCASSRTGLETQYFGPGTRLLVL.

The rearrangement links TRBV5-6 to TRBJ1-1, with D unresolved. The CDR3 has 12 residues. Trimming removed 7 bases from V and 3 bases from J, with 10 bases in between. Germline V lookup: CDR1 SGHDT, CDR2 YYEEEE. CDR3 amino acids: CASGLRYTEAFF. CDR3 bases: TGTGCCAGCGGGTTGAGGTACACTGAAGCTTTCTTT.

V and J are TRBV29-1 and TRBJ2-3; D is uncertain. Germline-derived CDR1 and CDR2 are SQVTM and ANQGSEA. Trimming pared 4 bases from V and 6 bases from J, leaving 23 bases between. The CDR3 runs 16 residues. The DNA of the CDR3 is TGCAGCGTTGGGGGTGGGGTGCGTGGTATCTTGGATACGCAGTATTTT. Its protein product is CSVGGGVRGILDTQYF.

The genes are TRBV27 and TRBJ2-7, with unresolved D. Looked up from germline, CDR1 is MNHEY and CDR2 is SMNVEV (reference sequence). CDR3 length equals 15 residues. V was clipped by 0 bases and J by 5 bases, with 14 bases between them. CDR3 loop: CASSLSRQISNEQYF. The DNA for the CDR3 is TGTGCCAGCAGTTTATCGCGGCAGATATCGAACGAGCAGTACTTC.

This clone was observed a single time. This sequence joins TRBV27 and TRBJ2-1; 15 nucleotides align to TRBD2. The CDR3 length is 17 residues. V dropped 6 bases and J dropped 8; count of bases not matched to a gene: 11. CDR1 is MNHEY and CDR2 is SMNVEV in the germline V gene (reference sequence). The DNA for the CDR3 is TGTGCCAGCAGGCAGTGGGGACTAGCGGGAGGTTTCGATGAGCAGTTCTTC. Translation gives CASRQWGLAGGFDEQFF.

The J gene is TRBJ2-2, the V gene TRBV7-8; tentative D call: TRBD1 (6 bases). Trimming pared 11 bases from V and 8 bases from J, leaving 15 bases between. The V gene's germline CDR1 is SGHVS and CDR2 FQNEAQ. The CDR3 totals 12 residues. CDR3 bases: TGTGCCTTTACCCCCGGGACAGGGGAGCTGTTTTTT. Encoded protein: CAFTPGTGELFF.

This chain links TRBV11-2 with TRBJ2-7; 11 bases match TRBD2. V lost 1 base, J lost 6 bases, and 5 bases stayed unmatched. The CDR3 spans 15 residues. Germline CDR1 is SGHAT and CDR2 is FQNNGV. The CDR3, as DNA: TGTGCCAGCAGCTTAGTAGCGGGAGGGCCCCGCGAGCAGTACTTC. Translated: CASSLVAGGPREQYF. Filled out from reference TRBV11-2 and TRBJ2-7, the complete variable domain reads EAGVAQSPRYKIIEKRQSVAFWCNPISGHATLYWYQQILGQGPKLLIQFQNNGVVDDSQLPKDRFSAERLKGVDSTLKIQPAKLEDSAVYLCASSLVAGGPREQYFGPGTRLTVT.

V is TRBV19 and J is TRBJ2-7; TRBD1 or TRBD2 may be the D gene (6 bases each). V was pared by 5 bases and J by 2 bases, with 16 bases between. The germline V gene has CDR1 LNHDA and CDR2 SQIVND (reference sequence). CDR3 size: 15 residues. In DNA form, the CDR3 reads TGTGCCAGTAGTGGGGGGCCGGGCCGAACCTACGAGCAGTACTTC. The encoded protein is CASSGGPGRTYEQYF. Complete variable domain (other parts from reference TRBV19 and TRBJ2-7): DGGITQSPKYLFRKEGQNVTLSCEQNLNHDAMYWYRQDPGQGLRLIYYSQIVNDFQKGDIAEGYSVSREKKESFPLTVTSAQKNPTAFYLCASSGGPGRTYEQYFGPGTRLTVT.

This chain joins TRBV5-1 and TRBJ2-3; D may match TRBD1 or TRBD2 (5 bases each). V gave up 6 bases and J gave up 2 bases, with 16 bases separating them. Germline values: CDR1 SGHRS, CDR2 YFSETQ. This CDR3 has 15 amino acids. The chain's CDR3 is CASNSGLRDTDTQYF. DNA of the CDR3: TGCGCCAGCAATTCGGGGCTCCGCGACACAGATACGCAGTATTTT.

The CDR3 nucleotides read TGTGCCAGCTCTCGTGGGAGACTAGCCGGCCCAGATACGCAGTATTTT. It yields the protein CASSRGRLAGPDTQYF. The rearrangement uses TRBV2 and TRBJ2-3; TRBD2 matches at 7 bases. The germline V gene has CDR1 SNHLY and CDR2 FYNNEI. Trimming at V came to 8 bases and at J to 4 bases, leaving 15 bases not matched to a gene. This CDR3 has 16 amino acids. Filled out from reference TRBV2 and TRBJ2-3, the complete variable domain reads EPEVTQTPSHQVTQMGQEVILRCVPISNHLYFYWYRQILGQKVEFLVSFYNNEISEKSEIFDDQFSVERPDGSNFTLKIRSTKLEDSAMYFCASSRGRLAGPDTQYFGPGTRLTVL.

The rearrangement links TRBV18 to TRBJ1-4, with D unclear. Trimming removed 3 bases at V and 5 bases at J, with 16 bases between. Looked up from germline, CDR1 is KGHSH and CDR2 is LQKENI. CDR3 length: 16 amino acids. In nucleotides, the CDR3 is TGTGCCAGCTCACCCACTACTAGCGGACGAAATGAAAAACTGTTTTTT. This codes for CASSPTTSGRNEKLFF.

This chain uses TRBV11-2 with TRBJ2-5; 7 bases match TRBD1. This CDR3 contains 14 residues. V was pared by 4 bases and J by 0 bases, with 2 bases of the junction left unmatched. Germline V gene lookup returns CDR1 SGHAT and CDR2 FQNNGV. The DNA for the CDR3 is TGTGCCAGCAGCTCGGGACAGTACCAAGAGACCCAGTACTTC. Translation gives CASSSGQYQETQYF.

The gene calls are TRBV25-1 and TRBJ2-7, with D possibly called TRBD1 or TRBD2 (5 bases each). Trimming took 1 base from V and 4 from J, leaving 11 bases between them. The CDR3 is made up of 14 amino acids. Germline-derived CDR1 and CDR2 are MGHDK and SYGVNS. The CDR3 is CASSEFSGPYEQYF. The CDR3 DNA reads as TGTGCCAGCAGTGAATTCTCGGGACCGTACGAGCAGTACTTC.

The chain has TRBV11-2 and TRBJ2-1; 9 bases map to TRBD2. Trimming removed 6 bases from V and 0 bases from J; junction bases left unmatched: 12. CDR3 length equals 18 residues. The germline gives CDR1 SGHAT, CDR2 FQNNGV. This chain's CDR3 is CASRKVAGVGGSYNEQFF. In nucleotides, the CDR3 is TGTGCCAGCAGGAAGGTAGCGGGAGTAGGGGGCTCCTACAATGAGCAGTTCTTC. Full variable domain (remainder filled in from reference TRBV11-2 and TRBJ2-1): EAGVAQSPRYKIIEKRQSVAFWCNPISGHATLYWYQQILGQGPKLLIQFQNNGVVDDSQLPKDRFSAERLKGVDSTLKIQPAKLEDSAVYLCASRKVAGVGGSYNEQFFGPGTRLTVL.

This clone was seen once. This chain uses TRBV6-5 with TRBJ1-2, with D possibly TRBD1 on 6 matching bases. Deletions cut 6 bases from V and 6 bases from J, with 14 bases between. This CDR3 spans 13 amino acids. Germline CDR1 is MNHEY and CDR2 is SVGAGI. In DNA form, the CDR3 reads TGTGCCAGCAGCCATCGGAGGGGGGATGGCTACACCTTC. This sequence encodes CASSHRRGDGYTF.

Of note for this clone: Other DNA sequences in the sample encode the same CDR3. The chain uses TRBV28 and TRBJ2-7; no definite D call. The V end lost 3 bases, the J end lost 3 bases, and 9 bases lay between the germline ends. Per germline, CDR1 MDHEN and CDR2 SYDVKM. This CDR3 is built from 13 residues. This CDR3 reads CASSLVGNYEQYF. The DNA for the CDR3 is TGTGCCAGCAGTTTGGTTGGAAACTACGAGCAGTACTTC.

The chain links TRBV4-1 to TRBJ2-5; unclear D gene. The CDR3 is 14 amino acids. The germline V and J ends were trimmed by 0 bases and 1 base, with 6 bases remaining between them. The germline gives CDR1 MGHRA, CDR2 YSYEKL. The CDR3: CASSQDRSQETQYF. The CDR3 DNA sequence: TGCGCCAGCAGCCAAGATCGTAGCCAAGAGACCCAGTACTTC.

The chain uses TRBV9 and TRBJ2-1, with 10 nucleotides matching TRBD1. Germline loops: CDR1 SGDLS, CDR2 YYNGEE. This CDR3 has 15 amino acids. V shed 0 bases and J 10 bases; nucleotides not matched to a gene: 7. The CDR3 protein is CASSVVGTGDLEQFF. The CDR3 DNA reads as TGTGCCAGCAGCGTAGTGGGGACAGGGGATTTGGAGCAGTTCTTC.

The chain links TRBV6-1 to TRBJ1-3; D call uncertain. The V end lost 1 base, the J end lost 0 bases, and 10 bases lay between the germline ends. Germline CDR1 MNHNS, CDR2 SASEGT. The length of the CDR3 is 16 residues. The CDR3: CASSEGQSLSGNTIYF. In DNA form, the CDR3 reads TGTGCCAGCAGTGAAGGTCAGTCCCTCTCTGGAAACACCATATATTTT.

This clone was seen once. This rearrangement joins TRBV30 to TRBJ1-2, with D possibly matching TRBD1 (5 bases). This CDR3 is 17 amino acids long. Trimming pared 0 bases from V and 1 base from J, leaving 18 bases between. The germline V gene has CDR1 GTSNPN and CDR2 SVGIG (reference sequence). The CDR3 DNA reads as TGTGCCTGGAGTGTAGGGGCAGCAGGGCGGGGTAACTATGGCTACACCTTC. It is translated as CAWSVGAAGRGNYGYTF.

The chain is built from TRBV28 and TRBJ2-7, with D perhaps matching TRBD1 or TRBD2 (5 bases each). Germline CDR1 reads MDHEN; CDR2 reads SYDVKM. CDR3 size: 15 residues. V lost 3 bases to trimming and J lost 2 bases, with 14 bases between them. The CDR3 sequence is CASSFMGPDTYEQYF. In DNA, the CDR3 is TGTGCCAGCAGTTTTATGGGACCAGACACCTACGAGCAGTACTTC.